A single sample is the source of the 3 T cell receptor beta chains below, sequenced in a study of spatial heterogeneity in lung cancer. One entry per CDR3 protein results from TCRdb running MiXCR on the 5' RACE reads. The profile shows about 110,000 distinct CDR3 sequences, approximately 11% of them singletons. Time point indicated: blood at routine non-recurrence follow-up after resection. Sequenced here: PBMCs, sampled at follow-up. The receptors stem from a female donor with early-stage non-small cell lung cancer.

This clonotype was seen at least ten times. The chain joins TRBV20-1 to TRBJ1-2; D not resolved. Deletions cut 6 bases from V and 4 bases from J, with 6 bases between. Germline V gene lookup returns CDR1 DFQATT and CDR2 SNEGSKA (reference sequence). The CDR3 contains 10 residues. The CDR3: CSASTYGYTF. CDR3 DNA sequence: TGCAGTGCAAGCACCTATGGCTACACCTTC.

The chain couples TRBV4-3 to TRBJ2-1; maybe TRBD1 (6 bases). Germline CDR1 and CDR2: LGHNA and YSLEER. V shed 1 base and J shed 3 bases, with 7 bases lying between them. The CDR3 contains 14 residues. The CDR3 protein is CASSQGDNYNEQFF. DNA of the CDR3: TGCGCCAGCAGCCAAGGGGACAACTACAATGAGCAGTTCTTC.

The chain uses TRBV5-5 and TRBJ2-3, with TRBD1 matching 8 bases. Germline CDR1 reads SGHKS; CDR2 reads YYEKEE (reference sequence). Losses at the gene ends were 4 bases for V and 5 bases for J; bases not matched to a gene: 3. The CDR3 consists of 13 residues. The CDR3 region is CASSPTGVDTQYF. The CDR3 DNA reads TGTGCCAGCAGCCCGACAGGGGTAGATACGCAGTATTTT.